This T cell receptor beta chain was profiled in a study of cytomegalovirus exposure and HLA in healthy donors. Whole-study findings and limits: One variant, a missense change in DCLRE1C, was linked in a later analysis to TCR beta V- and J-gene trimming.

This clone was recorded a few times. Its specificity is unknown. Both 60 Vbeta primers and 13 Jbeta primers went into the PCR. The repertoire was sequenced with immunoSEQ multiplex PCR; TCRdb's copy has only in-frame clones and lacks some. The sample includes some 150,000 clones, approximately 80% of them seen just once. This TCR derives from a man aged 25-45 years in good health and CMV-seropositive. Material: PBMCs.

CDR3 sequence: CAGDRGSGTDTQYF. CDR3 in DNA: TGTGCCGGCGACAGGGGGTCGGGCACAGATACGCAGTATTTT. The V and J genes are TRBV6-5 and TRBJ2-3, with 9 bases matching TRBD1. Trimming cost V 11 bases and J 1 base; bases outside gene matches: 7. Germline V gene lookup returns CDR1 MNHEY and CDR2 SVGAGI. The CDR3 totals 14 residues.